Given below is one TCR beta chain in context. The target antigen is unknown. TCRdb's table, derived via immunoSEQ multiplex PCR, lists solely in-frame clones and lacks some. The sample lists nearly 200,000 clones; roughly 92% were seen once. V was shortened by 6 bases and J by 5 bases, with 19 bases between the two germline ends. Per germline, CDR1 MNHNY and CDR2 SVGAGI (reference sequence). This CDR3 has 15 residues. The source of the sample is a study of T cell responses to AZD1222 COVID-19 vaccine. The study, taken as a whole, reports: Spike-specific TCR repertoires showed rising breadth and depth after two AZD1222 doses. Donors in the cohort were predominantly white British and more often female, and clonal diversity was possibly underestimated. Sampled repertoires all dated from after the peak T cell response.

The specimen was peripheral blood, collected 28 days after the second AZD1222 dose. The chain carries TRBV6-6 and TRBJ2-5; D possibly matches TRBD1 or TRBD2 (7 bases each). The sequence was obtained from an adult who received the AZD1222 COVID-19 vaccine. The CDR3 DNA sequence: TGTGCCAGCAGCCCAGAGGGAGGGGGCTGGGAGACCCAGTACTTC. Encoded protein: CASSPEGGGWETQYF.